Below, 14 T cell receptor beta chains from the same sample are listed, as sequenced in a study of CD8+CD57+ T cells in acquired aplastic anemia. TCR beta VDJ combinations and CDR3 sequences were profiled from genomic DNA. TCRdb passed the reads through MiXCR, listing each CDR3 protein once. The data hold about 270,000 distinct CDR3 sequences, with 45% to 70% observed a single time. Sequencing was performed on sorted CD4+, CD8+, or CD8+CD57+ T cells (not recorded which) from PBMCs. The source of these receptors is a human donor with severe aplastic anemia or a healthy control (not recorded which).

The chain carries TRBV7-9 and TRBJ2-1; D not certain. The CDR3 sequence is 17 residues long. The V gene's germline CDR1 is SEHNR and CDR2 FQNEAQ (reference sequence). Trimming cost V 5 bases and J 4 bases, with 21 bases left between them. The CDR3 is CASSPSWKKVQYNEQFF. The CDR3 bases are TGTGCCAGCAGCCCGTCCTGGAAGAAAGTACAGTACAATGAGCAGTTCTTC.

This clonotype showed up many times. The chain is built from TRBV7-8 and TRBJ2-7; 9 bases match TRBD2. The ends lost 4 bases at V and 4 bases at J; junction bases unmatched: 11. The germline V gene has CDR1 SGHVS and CDR2 FQNEAQ. The CDR3 has 16 amino acids. CDR3 loop: CASSSLVWTSDYEQYF. CDR3 nucleotide sequence: TGTGCCAGCAGCTCGCTGGTGTGGACTAGCGATTACGAGCAGTACTTC.

The table lists this clonotype with a count of one. V and J are TRBV12-3 or TRBV12-4 and TRBJ1-2, with no clear D. CDR3 length equals 12 residues. V lost 3 bases, J lost 8 bases, and 10 bases lay in between. The CDR3 DNA reads TGTGCCAGCAGTTTGGTAGTTGGGGGCTACACCTTC. This codes for CASSLVVGGYTF.

The table lists this clonotype with many counts. V is TRBV2 and J is TRBJ1-4; D is perhaps TRBD1 (5 bases). CDR1 is SNHLY, CDR2 FYNNEI, per germline. The V end lost 6 bases, the J end lost 6 bases, and 8 bases lay between the germline ends. The CDR3 sequence is 12 residues long. The CDR3 is CASSRADEKLFF. CDR3 nucleotides: TGTGCCAGCAGCAGGGCCGATGAAAAACTGTTTTTT.

This chain connects TRBV5-1 to TRBJ2-3; 7 bases align to TRBD2. From germline, CDR1 is SGHRS and CDR2 YFSETQ. The CDR3 length is 15 residues. The V and J ends lost 2 bases and 6 bases, in that order; junction bases with no gene match: 9. Here the CDR3 DNA reads TGCGCCAGCAGCTTCGGGGGGATGCCGTCGGATACGCAGTATTTT. Translation: CASSFGGMPSDTQYF.

This clonotype was recorded only once. J is TRBJ2-3 and V is TRBV7-2; D is ambiguous. CDR3 size: 16 residues. V lost 3 bases, J lost 2 bases, and 15 bases lay in between. Germline V lookup: CDR1 SGHTA, CDR2 FQGNSA. DNA for the CDR3: TGTGCCAGCAGCTTCAGGACCTCATACTTCACAGATACGCAGTATTTT. Translation: CASSFRTSYFTDTQYF.

In this sample, this clonotype turned up many times. The rearrangement joins TRBV11-2 to TRBJ2-7; 9 positions agree with TRBD1. J gave up 2 bases and V 5 bases, and 10 bases lay outside the gene matches. CDR3 size: 16 residues. Germline CDR1 SGHAT, CDR2 FQNNGV. CDR3 in DNA: TGTGCCAGCAGCGCCGCCGGGACAGGGTCCCCCTACGAGCAGTACTTC. Its translation: CASSAAGTGSPYEQYF.

The sample holds many counts of this clonotype. The chain is built from TRBV7-2 and TRBJ1-2; 9 bases are shared with TRBD1. There are 14 residues in the CDR3. The germline V gene encodes CDR1 SGHTA and CDR2 FQGNSA. The junction had 5 bases not matched to a gene; V was cut back by 3 bases and J by 6 bases. As DNA, the CDR3 is TGTGCCAGCAGCTTCGGGGACAGGGTCGATGGCTACACCTTC. It is translated as CASSFGDRVDGYTF. The complete variable domain, with remaining parts taken from reference TRBV7-2 and TRBJ1-2, reads GAGVSQSPSNKVTEKGKDVELRCDPISGHTALYWYRQSLGQGLEFLIYFQGNSAPDKSGLPSDRFSAERTGGSVSTLTIQRTQQEDSAVYLCASSFGDRVDGYTFGSGTRLTVV.

This rearrangement joins TRBV2 to TRBJ2-3, with 10 bases fitting TRBD1. CDR3 length: 14 residues. In germline, CDR1 is SNHLY, CDR2 FYNNEI. The V segment lost 8 bases and the J segment 6 bases; nucleotides outside the gene matches: 8. CDR3 sequence reads: CASFRDRGLDTQYF. In DNA, the CDR3 is TGTGCCAGCTTCAGGGACAGGGGCCTGGATACGCAGTATTTT. The variable domain in full, completed from reference TRBV2 and TRBJ2-3, reads EPEVTQTPSHQVTQMGQEVILRCVPISNHLYFYWYRQILGQKVEFLVSFYNNEISEKSEIFDDQFSVERPDGSNFTLKIRSTKLEDSAMYFCASFRDRGLDTQYFGPGTRLTVL.

This clonotype was seen at least ten times. The V and J genes are TRBV6-5 and TRBJ2-5, with 9 nucleotides matching TRBD2. J lost 1 base, V lost 4 bases, and 7 bases had no gene match. CDR1 and CDR2 (germline): MNHEY, SVGAGI. The CDR3 consists of 16 residues. This chain's CDR3 is CASSFRLAVGQETQYF. In nucleotides, the CDR3 is TGTGCCAGCAGTTTCCGACTAGCGGTGGGCCAAGAGACCCAGTACTTC.

At least ten counts were recorded for this clonotype. The chain couples TRBV2 to TRBJ2-2; D unclear. Trimming left V 6 bases short and J 3 bases short, with 14 bases between. Germline values: CDR1 SNHLY, CDR2 FYNNEI. The CDR3 spans 15 residues. CDR3 sequence reads: CASSPRRPDTGELFF. DNA of the CDR3: TGTGCCAGCAGCCCCAGAAGGCCAGACACCGGGGAGCTGTTTTTT. Full variable domain (missing parts from reference TRBV2 and TRBJ2-2): EPEVTQTPSHQVTQMGQEVILRCVPISNHLYFYWYRQILGQKVEFLVSFYNNEISEKSEIFDDQFSVERPDGSNFTLKIRSTKLEDSAMYFCASSPRRPDTGELFFGEGSRLTVL.

This clonotype was recorded at least ten times. This rearrangement joins TRBV7-8 to TRBJ1-6; D unclear. V dropped 5 bases and J dropped 2 bases, with 22 bases sitting between them. Germline V gene sequence: CDR1 SGHVS, CDR2 FQNEAQ. The CDR3 spans 19 residues. CDR3 sequence: CASSPLGGREVAYNSPLHF. The CDR3 DNA sequence: TGTGCCAGCAGCCCCCTAGGCGGACGGGAGGTAGCCTATAATTCACCCCTCCACTTT.

The chain joins TRBV7-8 to TRBJ2-7, with a tentative D call TRBD1 (6 bases). Germline loops: CDR1 SGHVS, CDR2 FQNEAQ. Trimming took off 6 bases at V and 2 bases at J, with 23 bases between the two ends. The CDR3 extends over 17 amino acids. CDR3 in amino acids: CASSPTPGHHLPYEQYF. In nucleotides, the CDR3 is TGTGCCAGCAGTCCCACTCCGGGACACCATCTTCCCTACGAGCAGTACTTC. Looking up the rest from reference TRBV7-8 and TRBJ2-7 gives the full variable domain: GAGVSQSPRYKVAKRGQDVALRCDPISGHVSLFWYQQALGQGPEFLTYFQNEAQLDKSGLPSDRFFAERPEGSVSTLKIQRTQQEDSAVYLCASSPTPGHHLPYEQYFGPGTRLTVT.

The chain couples TRBV5-8 to TRBJ2-1, with TRBD2 matching 16 bases. With 4 bases clipped from V and 2 bases from J, the junction kept 3 bases outside the gene matches. This CDR3 contains 17 residues. Germline CDR1 SGHTS, CDR2 YDEGEE. The CDR3 region has the DNA TGTGCCAGCAGCAGCGGGACTAGCGGGGGGGCCTACAATGAGCAGTTCTTC. This sequence encodes CASSSGTSGGAYNEQFF.